This is a list of T cell receptor beta chains from one sample in a study of blood T cell repertoires in COVID-19. Produced via immunoSEQ multiplex PCR; TCRdb's table is partial and in-frame only. This sample yields 200,000 to 250,000 clones, of which 70% to 90% are seen a single time; about a tenth belongs to the top ten. Source material: PBMCs or T cells enriched from blood (not recorded which). The receptors were gathered from a man aged 25-45 years who had recovered from COVID-19. Both conserved end residues are part of each CDR3. Each record gives: J gene, V gene, D gene, clone size, CDR3 protein, CDR3 DNA. D genes are given only for firm matches. Clone size is shown for a subset of rows, as once, few, many or a class of expanded clone.

TRBJ2-6 | TRBV6-4 | TRBD1 | - | CASSDATGEGANVLTF | TGTGCCAGCAGTGACGCTACAGGGGAAGGGGCCAACGTCCTGACTTTC
TRBJ2-2 | TRBV5-4 | - | - | CASSSLRGNTGELFF | TGTGCCAGCAGCTCTCTCCGGGGGAACACCGGGGAGCTGTTTTTT
TRBJ2-6 | TRBV18 | TRBD1 | - | CASSLIRTGDSGANVLTF | TGTGCCAGCTCACTTATTAGGACAGGGGACTCTGGGGCCAACGTCCTGACTTTC
TRBJ1-1 | TRBV6-5 | - | - | CASSLRGTEAFF | TGTGCCAGCAGTCTAAGAGGAACTGAAGCTTTCTTT
TRBJ2-7 | TRBV4-2 | TRBD2 | few | CASSQAPTGGSSYEQYF | TGTGCCAGCAGCCAAGCCCCCACGGGGGGAAGCTCCTACGAGCAGTACTTC
TRBJ2-7 | TRBV2 | TRBD1 | - | CASSSGQVLRYEQYF | TGTGCCAGCAGTTCGGGACAGGTATTACGTTACGAGCAGTACTTC
TRBJ1-4 | TRBV13 | TRBD1 | - | CASSLQTGGGEKLFF | TGTGCCAGCAGCTTACAGACAGGGGGAGGTGAAAAACTGTTTTTT
TRBJ2-2 | TRBV10-3 | TRBD1 | once | CATQGAGTGAFGELFF | TGTGCCACCCAAGGTGCGGGGACAGGGGCTTTCGGGGAGCTGTTTTTT
TRBJ2-1 | TRBV5-5 | TRBD2 | - | CASSDRASGISYNEQFF | TGTGCCAGCAGCGACAGGGCTAGCGGGATCTCCTACAATGAGCAGTTCTTC
TRBJ2-1 | TRBV24-1 | TRBD2 | - | CATSRAGGVNEQFF | TGTGCCACCAGCAGAGCGGGAGGGGTCAATGAGCAGTTCTTC
TRBJ1-2 | TRBV19 | TRBD1 | - | CASSRPDRARIWYGYTF | TGTGCCAGTAGTAGACCGGACAGGGCTCGAATTTGGTATGGCTACACCTTC
TRBJ2-1 | TRBV19 | TRBD2 | - | CASSIVGLAGGWQFF | TGTGCCAGTAGTATTGTGGGACTAGCGGGAGGTTGGCAGTTCTTC
TRBJ2-2 | TRBV19 | TRBD2 | - | CASSGTSYTGELFF | TGTGCCAGTAGTGGGACTAGCTACACCGGGGAGCTGTTTTTT
TRBJ1-6 | TRBV5-1 | TRBD1 | - | CASSTQGIHNSPLHF | TGCGCCAGCAGCACACAGGGGATTCATAATTCACCCCTCCACTTT
TRBJ2-7 | TRBV6-2/TRBV6-3 | TRBD2 | - | CASSYSTDGVLAGRYEQYF | TGTGCCAGCAGTTACTCGACTGATGGAGTTCTAGCGGGAAGGTACGAGCAGTACTTC
TRBJ2-4 | TRBV2 | TRBD2 | - | CASRGTSGTGIQYF | TGTGCCAGCAGAGGGACTAGCGGGACGGGCATTCAGTACTTC
TRBJ2-4 | TRBV19 | - | - | CASSPTTLTGRNIQYF | TGTGCCAGTAGTCCCACGACATTGACAGGAAGAAACATTCAGTACTTC